Presented here are 16 T cell receptor beta chains from one specimen sequenced in a study of OX40 agonist ivuxolimab in advanced cancers. Measured with immunoSEQ multiplex PCR; TCRdb has only the in-frame clones, and not every one. The sample records 40,000 to 55,000 clones, roughly 90% being singletons. The sample consisted of CD4+ or CD8+ T cells sorted from blood, taken in a trial of the OX40 agonist ivuxolimab. The receptors stem from an adult with an advanced solid tumor such as melanoma, head and neck, liver or kidney cancer.

This clone was found once. The chain couples TRBV6-6 to TRBJ1-1; D is undetermined. This CDR3 spans 14 amino acids. Germline CDR1 MNHNY, CDR2 SVGAGI (reference sequence). Between the trimmed V and J ends, which lost 7 bases and 5 bases, there was a span of 17 bases. CDR3 bases: TGTGCCAGCACGCCATTAAGTCGGGATACTGAAGCTTTCTTT. Translating it yields CASTPLSRDTEAFF.

This chain joins TRBV4-1 and TRBJ1-2; 7 bases align to TRBD1. The CDR3 covers 16 residues. Germline CDR1 and CDR2: MGHRA and YSYEKL. V dropped 8 bases and J dropped 2; count of bases not matched to a gene: 14. CDR3 nucleotide sequence: TGCGCCAGCGGCAGGGGGGGGATGACAGTCAACTATGGCTACACCTTC. Translating gives CASGRGGMTVNYGYTF.

This chain uses TRBV7-8 with TRBJ2-7; D unresolved. CDR1 SGHVS and CDR2 FQNEAQ come from the germline V gene. Between the trimmed V and J ends, which lost 2 bases and 0 bases, there was a span of 5 bases. The CDR3 loop spans 13 amino acids. The CDR3 bases are TGTGCCAGCAGCTTAAGCGCCTCCTACGAGCAGTACTTC. This sequence encodes CASSLSASYEQYF.

The chain links TRBV19 to TRBJ2-5, with TRBD2 identical over 8 bases. CDR3 length: 16 residues. V was pared by 2 bases and J by 4 bases, with 9 bases of the junction left unmatched. Germline V gene sequence: CDR1 LNHDA, CDR2 SQIVND (reference sequence). In DNA, the CDR3 is TGTGCCAGTAGTATATTCGGCGGGAGGTATATAGAGACCCAGTACTTC. Translated, it gives CASSIFGGRYIETQYF.

This clone was seen a handful of times. The J gene is TRBJ2-5, the V gene TRBV4-1; D call uncertain. CDR1 and CDR2 from the germline V gene are MGHRA and YSYEKL. The CDR3 consists of 14 residues. The V end was cut by 1 base, the J end by 1 base, with 7 bases between. CDR3 sequence reads: CASSQAQSQETQYF. The DNA of the CDR3 is TGCGCCAGCAGCCAAGCACAGTCCCAAGAGACCCAGTACTTC.

This chain uses TRBV7-3 with TRBJ1-5, with 8 bases lining up with TRBD1. Trimming removed 4 bases from V and 0 bases from J; junction bases left unmatched: 5. Looked up from germline, CDR1 is SGHTA and CDR2 is FQGTGA. CDR3 length equals 16 residues. CDR3 bases: TGTGCCAGCAGCTGGACAGGGCCGAGTAGCAATCAGCCCCAGCATTTT. This translates into CASSWTGPSSNQPQHF.

This chain uses TRBV7-8 with TRBJ2-3; 10 nucleotides agree with TRBD2. CDR3 length: 16 amino acids. Germline CDR1 SGHVS, CDR2 FQNEAQ. The V gene end was trimmed by 0 bases and the J gene end by 5 bases; junction bases not matched to a gene: 5. CDR3 DNA: TGTGCCAGCAGCTTAGCCCTAGCGGGGGTTATAGATACGCAGTATTTT. This sequence encodes CASSLALAGVIDTQYF.

This chain links TRBV18 with TRBJ2-3; D is perhaps TRBD1 or TRBD2 (7 bases each). Trimming left V 1 base short and J 2 bases short, with 25 bases between. The CDR3 spans 20 residues. Germline values: CDR1 KGHSH, CDR2 LQKENI. The CDR3 protein is CASSPRGNRGAAGTTDTQYF. As DNA, the CDR3 is TGTGCCAGCTCACCACGAGGAAACAGGGGCGCAGCGGGAACCACAGATACGCAGTATTTT.

The CDR3 protein is CASSADIPGDGYTF. The CDR3 DNA reads TGTGCCAGCAGCGCAGACATCCCAGGGGACGGCTACACCTTC. V is TRBV9 and J is TRBJ1-2; D possibly corresponds to TRBD1 (6 bases). The CDR3 contains 14 residues. The V end was cut by 3 bases, the J end by 8 bases, with 17 bases between. CDR1 is SGDLS, CDR2 YYNGEE, per germline.

The rearrangement uses TRBV7-9 and TRBJ2-1; D is possibly TRBD2 (6 bases). The germline gives CDR1 SEHNR, CDR2 FQNEAQ (reference sequence). Trimming stripped 0 bases from V and 9 bases from J, with 12 bases between. CDR3 length: 14 residues. The CDR3 DNA reads as TGTGCCAGCAGCTTAGCCCGGGACTCTGTTGAGCAGTTCTTC. It specifies CASSLARDSVEQFF. Full variable domain (missing parts from reference TRBV7-9 and TRBJ2-1): DTGVSQNPRHKITKRGQNVTFRCDPISEHNRLYWYRQTLGQGPEFLTYFQNEAQLEKSRLLSDRFSAERPKGSFSTLEIQRTEQGDSAMYLCASSLARDSVEQFFGPGTRLTVL.

V and J are TRBV19 and TRBJ2-5; no reliable D call. The CDR3 extends over 11 amino acids. The germline gives CDR1 LNHDA, CDR2 SQIVND (reference sequence). Trimming pared 2 bases from V and 5 bases from J, leaving 3 bases between. The CDR3 region has the DNA TGTGCCAGTAGTATACGCGAGACCCAGTACTTC. Translating it yields CASSIRETQYF.

The chain couples TRBV27 to TRBJ1-2; D not resolved. Trimming took off 5 bases at V and 3 bases at J, with 13 bases between the two ends. Germline CDR1 reads MNHEY; CDR2 reads SMNVEV (reference sequence). This CDR3 comprises 14 residues. CDR3 sequence: CASSTAADHYGYTF. The CDR3 DNA reads TGTGCCAGCAGTACGGCGGCAGATCACTATGGCTACACCTTC.

This clone was observed a handful of times. V is TRBV20-1 and J is TRBJ2-1; D not resolved. V was shortened by 3 bases and J by 6 bases, with 3 bases between the two germline ends. Germline assignment: CDR1 DFQATT and CDR2 SNEGSKA (reference sequence). The CDR3 covers 10 residues. CDR3: CSASVNEQFF. The CDR3 region has the DNA TGCAGTGCTAGTGTCAATGAGCAGTTCTTC.

The V call is TRBV5-1, the J call TRBJ2-3; 7 positions match TRBD1. This CDR3 is 18 amino acids long. J was trimmed by 5 bases and V by 5 bases; bases with no gene match: 20. Germline-derived CDR1 and CDR2 are SGHRS and YFSETQ. The CDR3 region has the DNA TGCGCCAGCAGTCCAGGGGGATGGGATAGAACAGGGCGAGATACGCAGTATTTT. This sequence encodes CASSPGGWDRTGRDTQYF.

The J gene is TRBJ2-1, the V gene TRBV5-4; possible D gene TRBD2, 5 bases. With 1 base removed from V and 5 bases from J, the gap between germline ends came to 13 bases. CDR1 is SGHNT and CDR2 is YYREEE in the germline V gene (reference sequence). CDR3 length equals 15 residues. The CDR3 nucleotides read TGTGCCAGCAGCTTGTTTGGCGGGCCTGACAATGAGCAGTTCTTC. Translation gives CASSLFGGPDNEQFF.

The chain employs TRBV5-8 and TRBJ1-4, with TRBD1 matching over 10 bases. Germline V CDR1 and CDR2: SGHTS, YDEGEE. Trimming removed 4 bases from V and 4 bases from J; junction bases left unmatched: 4. The CDR3 length is 15 residues. The CDR3 nucleotides are TGTGCCAGCAGCCCCCGGGACAGGGGTAATGAAAAACTGTTTTTT. Amino acids: CASSPRDRGNEKLFF.